These 15 T cell receptor beta chains were sequenced from one sample in a study of regulatory T cells in long-lasting Graves disease. Construction of TCR beta libraries relied on iRepertoire HTBI primers and on Arm-PCR targeting CDR3 regions. One entry per CDR3 protein results from TCRdb running MiXCR on the multiplex PCR reads. The sample records about 530,000 distinct CDR3 sequences, roughly 16% being singletons. As for time point: newly diagnosed GD, antithyroid drugs for less than 3 months. Scientists built the TCR library using RNA that was extracted from PBMCs. These same records also appear under a second study, on T cells in Graves' hyperthyroidism and ophthalmopathy.

The material was peripheral blood mononuclear cells (PBMCs), obtained at new diagnosis, from a patient treated with antithyroid drugs. Receptor source: a woman aged 35-65 years with Graves disease.

The rearrangement links TRBV5-5 to TRBJ1-1; D unclear. Germline V gene data show CDR1 as SGHKS and CDR2 as YYEKEE (reference sequence). V lost 3 bases, J lost 4 bases, and 16 bases lay in between. The CDR3 runs 15 residues. CDR3 DNA sequence: TGTGCCAGCAGCTCACCTCGGGTGAGTGGCACTGAAGCTTTCTTT. Its translation: CASSSPRVSGTEAFF.

This chain uses TRBV4-2 with TRBJ1-1; no firm D call. Trimming removed 2 bases from V and 3 bases from J, with 7 bases in between. Germline lookup yields CDR1 LGHNA and CDR2 YNFKEQ. This CDR3 contains 13 residues. The chain's CDR3 is CASSQRSYTEAFF. Here the CDR3 DNA reads TGTGCCAGCAGCCAAAGGTCATACACTGAAGCTTTCTTT.

This clonotype was detected only a few times. The rearrangement uses TRBV9 and TRBJ1-1; tentatively, D is TRBD1 (6 bases). The germline CDR1 and CDR2 sequences are SGDLS and YYNGEE. V lost 2 bases, J lost 5 bases, and 13 bases lay in between. The CDR3 loop spans 14 amino acids. In nucleotides, the CDR3 is TGTGCCAGCAGCGTCGGGGGCCGCCCGACTGAAGCTTTCTTT. This sequence encodes CASSVGGRPTEAFF.

This clonotype was observed a handful of times. This chain connects TRBV19 to TRBJ1-4; possible D gene TRBD1, 6 bases. The CDR3 has 11 amino acids. The V gene lost 10 bases and the J gene lost 10 bases, with 13 bases spanning the gap. Germline CDR1 reads LNHDA; CDR2 reads SQIVND (reference sequence). The CDR3 DNA sequence: TGTGCCACCAAAGCCAGGGGAAAACTGTTTTTT. It is translated as CATKARGKLFF. Complete variable domain (other parts from reference TRBV19 and TRBJ1-4): DGGITQSPKYLFRKEGQNVTLSCEQNLNHDAMYWYRQDPGQGLRLIYYSQIVNDFQKGDIAEGYSVSREKKESFPLTVTSAQKNPTAFYLCATKARGKLFFGSGTQLSVL.

The V call is TRBV20-1, the J call TRBJ1-6, with D perhaps TRBD1 (5 bases). The CDR3 totals 14 residues. V gave up 6 bases and J gave up 5 bases, with 14 bases separating them. The germline gives CDR1 DFQATT, CDR2 SNEGSKA (reference sequence). In nucleotides, the CDR3 is TGCAGTGCGACCGAGGGGTTGAATAATTCACCCCTCCACTTT. As protein: CSATEGLNNSPLHF.

This clonotype was found a few times. V and J are TRBV12-3 or TRBV12-4 and TRBJ2-7; D tentatively reads TRBD1 or TRBD2 (5 bases each). CDR3 length equals 13 residues. The ends were cut back, 7 bases at V and 2 bases at J, with 12 bases in the middle. The CDR3 protein is CASTRGNAYEQYF. In DNA, the CDR3 is TGTGCCAGCACCCGGGGCAACGCCTACGAGCAGTACTTC.

J is TRBJ2-1 and V is TRBV6-1; 9 nucleotides line up with TRBD1. CDR3 length: 15 residues. J lost 4 bases, V lost 10 bases, and 11 bases had no gene match. In germline, CDR1 is MNHNS, CDR2 SASEGT. The CDR3 loop reads CANNRDRVSYNEQFF. The CDR3 nucleotides are TGTGCCAACAACCGGGACAGGGTCTCTTACAATGAGCAGTTCTTC.

The V and J genes are TRBV20-1 and TRBJ1-5; D may be TRBD1 (6 bases). The CDR3 loop spans 14 amino acids. Trimming removed 4 bases at V and 5 bases at J, with 15 bases between. Per the germline V gene, CDR1 is DFQATT and CDR2 is SNEGSKA (reference sequence). The CDR3 loop reads CSATPDSCYQPQHF. The CDR3 DNA reads as TGCAGTGCTACCCCGGACAGCTGCTATCAGCCCCAGCATTTT.

Note on this clonotype: This may arise from a read error, as a much more abundant clone is one base away. The chain recombines TRBV28 with TRBJ1-2; D is possibly TRBD1 (5 bases). Trimming removed 2 bases from V and 8 bases from J, with 18 bases in between. Germline assignment: CDR1 MDHEN and CDR2 SYDVKM. The CDR3 has 15 residues. The CDR3 DNA reads as TGTGCCAGCAGTTTAGAAAGTGGACACCTTCTGGGCTACACCTTC. This translates into CASSLESGHLLGYTF.

Points on this clonotype: A much larger clone lies a single base off, so this may be a read error. The chain uses TRBV11-2 and TRBJ1-1; D unresolved. The CDR3 runs to 19 residues. Trimming pared 1 base from V and 4 bases from J, leaving 25 bases between. Germline V gene lookup returns CDR1 SGHAT and CDR2 FQNNGV. CDR3: CASSLGALTGRVRSTEAFF. As DNA, the CDR3 is TGTGCCAGCAGCTTAGGGGCACTTACTGGCCGGGTCCGGAGCACTGAAGCTTTCTTT.

The V and J genes are TRBV14 and TRBJ1-1; weak D call: TRBD1 (5 bases). Trimming pared 5 bases from V and 0 bases from J, leaving 16 bases between. From germline, CDR1 is SGHDN and CDR2 FVKESK. The CDR3 totals 16 residues. The CDR3 coding sequence is TGTGCCAGCAGCGTCGTTCCAGGGTTGATGAACACTGAAGCTTTCTTT. It yields the protein CASSVVPGLMNTEAFF.

The sample holds many counts of this clonotype. The rearrangement joins TRBV6-1 to TRBJ1-4, with no clear D. Germline V gene lookup returns CDR1 MNHNS and CDR2 SASEGT. CDR3 length: 15 amino acids. The ends were cut back, 6 bases at V and 0 bases at J, with 11 bases in the middle. The CDR3 region is CASRKPSTTNEKLFF. For the CDR3, the DNA is TGTGCCAGCAGGAAACCGAGTACAACTAATGAAAAACTGTTTTTT.

The chain is built from TRBV5-5 and TRBJ1-2; D uncertain. This CDR3 region has 18 residues. Germline lookup yields CDR1 SGHKS and CDR2 YYEKEE (reference sequence). Trimming left V 3 bases short and J 0 bases short, with 21 bases between. The CDR3 is CASSYIGKALWTNYGYTF. The DNA of the CDR3 is TGTGCCAGCAGCTACATCGGGAAAGCATTGTGGACTAACTATGGCTACACCTTC. Filled out from reference TRBV5-5 and TRBJ1-2, the complete variable domain reads DAGVTQSPTHLIKTRGQQVTLRCSPISGHKSVSWYQQVLGQGPQFIFQYYEKEERGRGNFPDRFSARQFPNYSSELNVNALLLGDSALYLCASSYIGKALWTNYGYTFGSGTRLTVV.

This clonotype was seen a handful of times. The chain recombines TRBV7-9 with TRBJ2-7; TRBD2 agrees at 8 bases. The germline gives CDR1 SEHNR, CDR2 FQNEAQ (reference sequence). This CDR3 has 14 amino acids. V was clipped by 3 bases and J by 6 bases; unmatched bases: 7. CDR3 sequence: CASSFGGGFREQYF. Written as DNA, the CDR3 is TGTGCCAGCAGCTTCGGCGGGGGGTTTCGCGAGCAGTACTTC.

The sample holds many counts of this clonotype. The rearrangement joins TRBV30 to TRBJ1-2, with D possibly TRBD1 on 5 matching bases. The CDR3 loop spans 14 amino acids. The germline V and J ends were trimmed by 4 bases and 5 bases, with 17 bases remaining between them. CDR1 is GTSNPN, CDR2 SVGIG, per germline (reference sequence). The DNA of the CDR3 is TGTGCCTGGACTTGGGCAGGGAAGCTGTATGGCTACACCTTC. This translates into CAWTWAGKLYGYTF.